Presented here are 20 T cell receptor beta chains from one specimen sequenced in a study of shared clonotypes between healthy human individuals. Repertoires were generated with immunoSEQ multiplex PCR, while TCRdb's copy carries only in-frame clones and drops some. The data contain hundreds of thousands of clones, 73% of them singletons. The sample consisted of memory CD4+ T cells sorted from blood. Subset defined: CD45RA-negative fraction. The receptors originated from a woman in her twenties or thirties in good health.

This clone was recorded only once. The chain carries TRBV19 and TRBJ1-5, with TRBD1 identical over 8 bases. The CDR3 loop spans 15 amino acids. Germline V CDR1 and CDR2: LNHDA, SQIVND (reference sequence). After removal of 6 bases from V and 9 bases from J, the junction contained 13 bases not matched to a gene. CDR3 DNA: TGTGCCAGTAGGGCAAGGACAGGGAGCGTCGGGCCCCAGCATTTT. Protein product: CASRARTGSVGPQHF.

V gene TRBV9 combines with J gene TRBJ2-1, with 7 positions matching TRBD2. V shed 2 bases and J 4 bases; nucleotides not matched to a gene: 3. The CDR3 has 14 amino acids. Germline CDR1 SGDLS, CDR2 YYNGEE. CDR3 bases: TGTGCCAGCAGCGTTAGCGGGTTTTACAATGAGCAGTTCTTC. Translating gives CASSVSGFYNEQFF.

The chain couples TRBV27 to TRBJ2-7; TRBD2 might be the D (5 bases). CDR1 and CDR2 from the germline V gene are MNHEY and SMNVEV (reference sequence). V lost 3 bases and J lost 4, with 10 bases in between. There are 13 residues in the CDR3. In DNA form, the CDR3 reads TGTGCCAGCAGTTTGGCGGGCACATACGAGCAGTACTTC. Residues: CASSLAGTYEQYF.

The gene calls are TRBV28 and TRBJ2-2, with a tentative D call TRBD1 (5 bases). V was shortened by 5 bases and J by 6 bases, with 10 bases between the two germline ends. The CDR3 spans 13 residues. The germline V gene has CDR1 MDHEN and CDR2 SYDVKM. Here the CDR3 DNA reads TGTGCCAGCAGTCCGCAGGGCTCCGGGGAGCTGTTTTTT. It encodes CASSPQGSGELFF.

The chain carries TRBV11-2 and TRBJ1-2; 12 bases align to TRBD1. Unmatched junction bases numbered 4, after V lost 1 base and J lost 4 bases. The CDR3 is made up of 16 amino acids. The germline CDR1 and CDR2 sequences are SGHAT and FQNNGV. CDR3: CASSLAGTGGSYGYTF. CDR3 DNA sequence: TGTGCCAGCAGCTTAGCTGGGACAGGGGGCAGCTATGGCTACACCTTC.

The chain has TRBV5-1 and TRBJ2-7; 10 nucleotides match TRBD1. Germline loops: CDR1 SGHRS, CDR2 YFSETQ. CDR3 length: 16 amino acids. The V and J ends lost 1 base and 5 bases, in that order; junction bases with no gene match: 9. The CDR3 region has the DNA TGCGCCAGCAGCTTGACTACCGGGACAGGGGCCGACGAGCAGTACTTC. It yields the protein CASSLTTGTGADEQYF.

This sequence joins TRBV5-6 and TRBJ2-3; a possible D gene is TRBD2 (5 bases). The V and J ends lost 1 base and 3 bases respectively, with 21 bases between them. The CDR3 covers 18 residues. The germline gives CDR1 SGHDT, CDR2 YYEEEE. This CDR3 is CASSLLSGSSRLTDTQYF. As DNA, the CDR3 is TGTGCCAGCAGCTTGCTATCGGGGAGCAGTCGGTTGACAGATACGCAGTATTTT.

This clone has a handful of counts. The chain employs TRBV6-4 and TRBJ1-2; D uncertain. V lost 6 bases and J lost 2, with 10 bases in between. Germline CDR1 is MRHNA and CDR2 is SNTAGT. The CDR3 has 13 residues. The CDR3 loop reads CASSPDQNYGYTF. As DNA, the CDR3 is TGTGCCAGCAGCCCCGACCAGAACTATGGCTACACCTTC.

This chain links TRBV7-2 with TRBJ2-2, with no clear D. The V gene's germline CDR1 is SGHTA and CDR2 FQGNSA. The V and J ends lost 2 bases and 6 bases respectively, with 10 bases between them. The CDR3 covers 14 residues. The CDR3 DNA follows: TGTGCCAGCAGCTTATTAGGTGGTTCCGGGGAGCTGTTTTTT. Protein product: CASSLLGGSGELFF.

The chain combines TRBV7-2 with TRBJ2-5; D gene unclear. Germline V CDR1 and CDR2: SGHTA, FQGNSA. V lost 2 bases and J lost 3, with 7 bases in between. There are 13 residues in the CDR3. This chain's CDR3 is CASSLRVEETQYF. The CDR3 DNA reads TGTGCCAGCAGCTTACGGGTGGAAGAGACCCAGTACTTC.

The J gene is TRBJ1-5, the V gene TRBV15; 8 nucleotides align to TRBD1. Trimming took 3 bases from V and 3 from J; bases not matched to a gene: 4. The CDR3 length is 15 residues. CDR1 and CDR2 (germline): LNHNV, YYDKDF (reference sequence). CDR3 sequence: CATSSGTGINQPQHF. CDR3 sequence (DNA): TGTGCCACCAGCAGCGGGACAGGAATCAATCAGCCCCAGCATTTT.

This clone turned up a few times. The chain joins TRBV27 to TRBJ2-7, with 8 bases matching TRBD2. V was clipped by 3 bases and J by 2 bases; unmatched bases: 9. CDR1 is MNHEY and CDR2 is SMNVEV in the germline V gene (reference sequence). The CDR3 has 16 residues. The CDR3, as DNA: TGTGCCAGCAGTTTTAGCGGGAACTTCGCCGCCTACGAGCAGTACTTC. Its protein product is CASSFSGNFAAYEQYF.

CDR3 residues: CASSNPIDTQYF. In DNA, the CDR3 is TGCGCCAGCAGCAACCCGATAGATACGCAGTATTTT. The chain recombines TRBV4-1 with TRBJ2-3; D unclear. The CDR3 runs 12 residues. Germline values: CDR1 MGHRA, CDR2 YSYEKL. Trimming cost V 5 bases and J 5 bases, with 8 bases left between them.

This clone has just one count. The chain uses TRBV5-1 and TRBJ2-7; 10 bases agree with TRBD2. The junction had 7 bases not matched to a gene; V was cut back by 0 bases and J by 7 bases. CDR1 SGHRS and CDR2 YFSETQ come from the germline V gene. The length of the CDR3 is 15 residues. CDR3 in amino acids: CASSLVASGSGEQYF. The CDR3 DNA reads TGCGCCAGCAGCTTGGTAGCTAGCGGGAGTGGGGAGCAGTACTTC.

The chain combines TRBV11-2 with TRBJ2-5, with D perhaps TRBD2 (6 bases). The CDR3 length is 14 residues. V dropped 3 bases and J dropped 5 bases, with 13 bases sitting between them. In germline, CDR1 is SGHAT, CDR2 FQNNGV. The CDR3 is CASSFYTSGETQYF. The CDR3 region has the DNA TGTGCCAGCAGCTTTTATACAAGCGGGGAGACCCAGTACTTC.

This clone has only a few counts. This sequence joins TRBV5-4 and TRBJ2-3; D assignment may be TRBD1 or TRBD2 (5 bases each). V lost 3 bases and J lost 0, with 11 bases in between. The CDR3 loop spans 15 amino acids. Germline assignment: CDR1 SGHNT and CDR2 YYREEE (reference sequence). The chain's CDR3 is CASSSGTASTDTQYF. The CDR3 nucleotides read TGTGCCAGCAGCTCCGGGACGGCGAGCACAGATACGCAGTATTTT.

Notes on this clone: The sample has other DNA sequences that encode this CDR3 too. The chain combines TRBV19 with TRBJ2-7; no clear D gene. V dropped 5 bases and J dropped 3 bases, with 11 bases sitting between them. Germline V gives CDR1 LNHDA, CDR2 SQIVND (reference sequence). CDR3 length: 13 residues. The CDR3 nucleotides read TGTGCCAGTAGTGTACTTGCAAACTACGAGCAGTACTTC. Translating it yields CASSVLANYEQYF.

The genes are TRBV27 and TRBJ2-1; 15 bases are a match to TRBD2. With 7 bases clipped from V and 10 bases from J, the junction kept 8 bases outside the gene matches. This CDR3 has 15 amino acids. CDR1 is MNHEY, CDR2 SMNVEV, per germline (reference sequence). CDR3 amino acids: CASTMGLAGGREQFF. The CDR3 DNA reads as TGTGCCAGCACAATGGGACTAGCGGGAGGCCGGGAGCAGTTCTTC.

The chain uses TRBV27 and TRBJ1-2; TRBD1 matches at 7 bases. The CDR3 runs to 16 residues. Looked up from germline, CDR1 is MNHEY and CDR2 is SMNVEV (reference sequence). V gave up 5 bases and J gave up 7 bases; unmatched junction bases: 16. The CDR3 here is CASSLGGGGAGIGYTF. CDR3 in DNA: TGTGCCAGCAGTCTGGGTGGAGGGGGCGCTGGGATTGGCTACACCTTC.

The CDR3 loop is CASSSKRVEELGTDTQYF. The CDR3 DNA reads as TGTGCCAGCAGCTCCAAGCGGGTGGAAGAACTCGGCACAGATACGCAGTATTTT. The chain joins TRBV7-9 to TRBJ2-3; TRBD2 might be the D (6 bases). Germline V gene data show CDR1 as SEHNR and CDR2 as FQNEAQ (reference sequence). The CDR3 consists of 18 residues. The ends were cut back, 4 bases at V and 1 base at J, with 21 bases in the middle.